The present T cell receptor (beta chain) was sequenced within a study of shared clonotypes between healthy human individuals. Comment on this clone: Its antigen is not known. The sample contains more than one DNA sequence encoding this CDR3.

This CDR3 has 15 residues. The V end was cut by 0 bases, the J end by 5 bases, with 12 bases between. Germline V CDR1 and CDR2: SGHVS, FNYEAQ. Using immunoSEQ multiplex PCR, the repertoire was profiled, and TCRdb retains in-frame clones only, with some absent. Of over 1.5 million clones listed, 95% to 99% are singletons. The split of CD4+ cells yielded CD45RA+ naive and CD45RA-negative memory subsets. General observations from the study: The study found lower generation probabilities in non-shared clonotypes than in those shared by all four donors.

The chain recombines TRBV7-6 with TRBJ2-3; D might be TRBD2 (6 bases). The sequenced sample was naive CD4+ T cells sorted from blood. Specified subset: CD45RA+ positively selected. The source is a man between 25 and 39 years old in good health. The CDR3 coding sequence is TGTGCCAGCAGCTTAGCGGCCAGGGACTTAGATACGCAGTATTTT. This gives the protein CASSLAARDLDTQYF.